A selection of T cell receptor beta chains follows, all from one sample in a study of cytomegalovirus exposure and HLA in healthy donors. TCRdb's copy holds only in-frame clones and misses some; the assay was immunoSEQ multiplex PCR. The sample records about 190,000 clones, roughly 80% being singletons. What was sequenced was PBMCs. These receptors originate from a woman aged 25 to 39 in good health and CMV-seropositive. Both conserved end residues are part of each CDR3. The D gene is left open where the match is weak. Only part of the rows carry a size: once, few, many, or a class if the clone is expanded.

clone size: few
J gene: TRBJ2-6
V gene: TRBV7-4
D gene: NA
CDR3 protein: CASSLGCRAPSSGANVLTF
CDR3 DNA: TGTGCCAGCAGCTTAGGGTGCAGGGCGCCTAGCTCTGGGGCCAACGTCCTGACTTTC

clone size: NA
J gene: TRBJ2-3
V gene: TRBV10-3
D gene: TRBD2
CDR3 protein: CATKLASGGAGGTDTQYF
CDR3 DNA: TGTGCCACCAAACTGGCCAGCGGGGGGGCTGGGGGCACAGATACGCAGTATTTT

clone size: NA
J gene: TRBJ1-5
V gene: TRBV15
D gene: NA
CDR3 protein: CATSRDLIGNQPQHF
CDR3 DNA: TGTGCCACCAGCAGAGATCTCATCGGGAATCAGCCCCAGCATTTT

clone size: NA
J gene: TRBJ2-6
V gene: TRBV29-1
D gene: NA
CDR3 protein: CSVASGSGANVLTF
CDR3 DNA: TGCAGCGTTGCTTCAGGGTCCGGGGCCAACGTCCTGACTTTC

clone size: NA
J gene: TRBJ1-1
V gene: TRBV5-1
D gene: NA
CDR3 protein: CASSSRSPLNTEAFF
CDR3 DNA: TGCGCCAGCAGCTCCAGGTCACCTCTGAACACTGAAGCTTTCTTT

clone size: NA
J gene: TRBJ2-7
V gene: TRBV9
D gene: TRBD2
CDR3 protein: CASSGGGRRYEQYF
CDR3 DNA: TGTGCCAGCAGCGGGGGGGGAAGACGCTACGAGCAGTACTTC

clone size: once
J gene: TRBJ2-2
V gene: TRBV4-2
D gene: TRBD2
CDR3 protein: CASSQELLAGERELFF
CDR3 DNA: TGTGCCAGCAGCCAAGAACTACTAGCGGGAGAACGGGAGCTGTTTTTT

clone size: NA
J gene: TRBJ1-5
V gene: TRBV30
D gene: NA
CDR3 protein: CAWSVTMAGNQPQHF
CDR3 DNA: TGTGCCTGGAGTGTCACTATGGCCGGTAATCAGCCCCAGCATTTT

clone size: NA
J gene: TRBJ2-7
V gene: TRBV4-3
D gene: NA
CDR3 protein: CASSQHLASSYEQYF
CDR3 DNA: TGCGCCAGCAGCCAACACCTAGCCAGCTCCTACGAGCAGTACTTC

clone size: NA
J gene: TRBJ1-1
V gene: TRBV27
D gene: NA
CDR3 protein: CASSSGILNTEAFF
CDR3 DNA: TGTGCCAGCAGTTCCGGGATCTTGAACACTGAAGCTTTCTTT

clone size: NA
J gene: TRBJ1-1
V gene: TRBV5-4
D gene: TRBD1
CDR3 protein: CASSLGGGGTGGAF
CDR3 DNA: TGTGCCAGCAGCTTGGGGGGGGGTGGGACAGGGGGGGCATTT

clone size: NA
J gene: TRBJ1-2
V gene: TRBV19
D gene: NA
CDR3 protein: CASSTQGTSGYGYTF
CDR3 DNA: TGTGCCAGTAGTACCCAGGGGACATCGGGCTATGGCTACACCTTC

clone size: NA
J gene: TRBJ1-4
V gene: TRBV18
D gene: NA
CDR3 protein: CASSPSYTNEKLFF
CDR3 DNA: TGTGCCAGCTCACCCTCCTACACTAATGAAAAACTGTTTTTT

clone size: NA
J gene: TRBJ1-1
V gene: TRBV28
D gene: NA
CDR3 protein: CASAPRGGMNTEAFF
CDR3 DNA: TGTGCCAGCGCCCCCCGGGGAGGAATGAACACTGAAGCTTTCTTT

clone size: NA
J gene: TRBJ2-7
V gene: TRBV7-6
D gene: TRBD2
CDR3 protein: CASSLLAGGGQRQYF
CDR3 DNA: TGTGCCAGCAGCCTGCTAGCGGGAGGGGGCCAACGGCAGTACTTC

clone size: few
J gene: TRBJ1-3
V gene: TRBV28
D gene: NA
CDR3 protein: CASSLGTEGNTIYF
CDR3 DNA: TGTGCCAGCAGTTTAGGTACAGAAGGAAACACCATATATTTT

clone size: NA
J gene: TRBJ1-2
V gene: TRBV7-2
D gene: TRBD1
CDR3 protein: CASSLRGTGGRGYTF
CDR3 DNA: TGTGCCAGCAGCCTACGTGGGACAGGGGGCCGGGGCTACACCTTC

clone size: NA
J gene: TRBJ1-6
V gene: TRBV18
D gene: NA
CDR3 protein: CASSEVDNSPLHF
CDR3 DNA: TGTGCCAGCTCAGAGGTAGATAATTCACCCCTCCACTTT

clone size: NA
J gene: TRBJ1-2
V gene: TRBV5-1
D gene: TRBD1
CDR3 protein: CASSLGQGVGGYTF
CDR3 DNA: TGCGCCAGCAGCCTGGGACAGGGAGTAGGAGGCTACACCTTC

clone size: NA
J gene: TRBJ1-1
V gene: TRBV21-1
D gene: NA
CDR3 protein: CASSKPFDRLIFF
CDR3 DNA: TGTGCCAGCAGCAAACCCTTCGACAGATTAATTTTCTTT

clone size: NA
J gene: TRBJ2-7
V gene: TRBV5-6
D gene: TRBD2
CDR3 protein: CASSTDGGYYEQYF
CDR3 DNA: TGTGCCAGCAGCACGGACGGGGGGTACTACGAGCAGTACTTC

clone size: NA
J gene: TRBJ2-7
V gene: TRBV5-1
D gene: TRBD1
CDR3 protein: CASRGTGGFNYEQYF
CDR3 DNA: TGCGCCAGCAGGGGGACAGGGGGGTTCAACTACGAGCAGTACTTC

clone size: NA
J gene: TRBJ2-7
V gene: TRBV13
D gene: NA
CDR3 protein: CASSLDGSGGTSYEQYF
CDR3 DNA: TGTGCCAGCAGCTTAGACGGCTCAGGGGGGACTTCCTACGAGCAGTACTTC

clone size: NA
J gene: TRBJ1-6
V gene: TRBV25-1
D gene: NA
CDR3 protein: CASSDPDTGLYNSPLHF
CDR3 DNA: TGTGCCAGCAGTGACCCGGACACTGGGCTTTATAATTCACCCCTCCACTTT

clone size: NA
J gene: TRBJ2-2
V gene: TRBV2
D gene: TRBD1
CDR3 protein: CASKEISGGETGELFF
CDR3 DNA: TGTGCCAGCAAAGAGATTTCAGGGGGCGAGACCGGGGAGCTGTTTTTT

clone size: NA
J gene: TRBJ2-3
V gene: TRBV10-3
D gene: NA
CDR3 protein: CAISRDTDTQYF
CDR3 DNA: TGTGCCATCAGCCGGGACACAGATACGCAGTATTTT

clone size: NA
J gene: TRBJ2-1
V gene: TRBV28
D gene: NA
CDR3 protein: CASSSYGSSYNEQFF
CDR3 DNA: TGTGCCAGCAGTTCCTACGGGTCCTCCTACAATGAGCAGTTCTTC

clone size: NA
J gene: TRBJ2-7
V gene: TRBV15
D gene: TRBD2
CDR3 protein: CATRTSGAYEQYF
CDR3 DNA: TGTGCCACCAGGACTAGCGGGGCGTACGAGCAGTACTTC

clone size: NA
J gene: TRBJ2-3
V gene: TRBV4-2
D gene: TRBD2
CDR3 protein: CASSVLAGEGTDTQYF
CDR3 DNA: TGTGCCAGCAGCGTTCTAGCGGGGGAGGGTACAGATACGCAGTATTTT

clone size: few
J gene: TRBJ1-2
V gene: TRBV5-5
D gene: NA
CDR3 protein: CASSLSGASNYGYTF
CDR3 DNA: TGTGCCAGCAGCTTGTCAGGGGCTAGTAACTATGGCTACACCTTC

clone size: NA
J gene: TRBJ1-6
V gene: TRBV6-1
D gene: TRBD1
CDR3 protein: CASREPGQGLSLASPLHF
CDR3 DNA: TGTGCCAGCAGAGAACCGGGACAGGGCTTATCGTTGGCTTCACCCCTCCACTTT

clone size: NA
J gene: TRBJ1-5
V gene: TRBV4-2
D gene: NA
CDR3 protein: CASSQDQNQPQHF
CDR3 DNA: TGTGCCAGCAGCCAAGACCAGAATCAGCCCCAGCATTTT

clone size: NA
J gene: TRBJ2-3
V gene: TRBV4-1
D gene: TRBD2
CDR3 protein: CASSQGLAEYTQYF
CDR3 DNA: TGCGCCAGCAGCCAAGGCCTAGCGGAGTATACGCAGTATTTT

clone size: NA
J gene: TRBJ2-5
V gene: TRBV2
D gene: NA
CDR3 protein: CASSEEQSREETQYF
CDR3 DNA: TGTGCCAGCAGTGAAGAGCAAAGCCGTGAAGAGACCCAGTACTTC

clone size: NA
J gene: TRBJ2-3
V gene: TRBV30
D gene: NA
CDR3 protein: CAWSLLGRSTDTQYF
CDR3 DNA: TGTGCCTGGAGTTTACTAGGGAGGAGCACAGATACGCAGTATTTT

clone size: NA
J gene: TRBJ2-1
V gene: TRBV5-1
D gene: NA
CDR3 protein: CASSLEVVERDEQFF
CDR3 DNA: TGCGCCAGCAGCTTGGAGGTGGTGGAGAGGGATGAGCAGTTCTTC

clone size: NA
J gene: TRBJ2-7
V gene: TRBV7-2
D gene: NA
CDR3 protein: CASSLIGSTYEQYF
CDR3 DNA: TGTGCCAGCAGCTTAATCGGGAGCACCTACGAGCAGTACTTC

clone size: few
J gene: TRBJ1-6
V gene: TRBV21-1
D gene: NA
CDR3 protein: CASSTYRVSPLHF
CDR3 DNA: TGTGCCAGCAGCACCTACAGGGTTTCACCCCTCCACTTT

clone size: NA
J gene: TRBJ2-1
V gene: TRBV5-1
D gene: NA
CDR3 protein: CASSLEGSEQFF
CDR3 DNA: TGCGCCAGCAGCTTGGAAGGGAGTGAGCAGTTCTTC

clone size: once
J gene: TRBJ2-5
V gene: TRBV2
D gene: NA
CDR3 protein: CASSWGQETQYF
CDR3 DNA: TGTGCCAGCAGCTGGGGGCAGGAGACCCAGTACTTC

clone size: NA
J gene: TRBJ2-7
V gene: TRBV5-4
D gene: NA
CDR3 protein: CASSPGTPGGSYEQYF
CDR3 DNA: TGTGCCAGCAGCCCCGGGACACCGGGGGGCTCCTACGAGCAGTACTTC

clone size: NA
J gene: TRBJ2-1
V gene: TRBV2
D gene: NA
CDR3 protein: CASKDSLYYNEQFF
CDR3 DNA: TGTGCCAGCAAGGACTCACTTTACTACAATGAGCAGTTCTTC

clone size: NA
J gene: TRBJ2-7
V gene: TRBV7-9
D gene: TRBD2
CDR3 protein: CASSLSGGYEQYF
CDR3 DNA: TGTGCCAGCAGCTTAAGCGGGGGCTACGAGCAGTACTTC

clone size: NA
J gene: TRBJ1-5
V gene: TRBV5-1
D gene: NA
CDR3 protein: CASSLGSTPSGNQPQHF
CDR3 DNA: TGCGCCAGCAGCTTGGGAAGCACCCCTTCGGGCAATCAGCCCCAGCATTTT

clone size: once
J gene: TRBJ1-1
V gene: TRBV7-8
D gene: NA
CDR3 protein: CASSPITGMDTEAFF
CDR3 DNA: TGTGCCAGCAGCCCTATCACAGGGATGGACACTGAAGCTTTCTTT

clone size: NA
J gene: TRBJ1-2
V gene: TRBV28
D gene: TRBD1
CDR3 protein: CASSPLTGVGNYGYTF
CDR3 DNA: TGTGCCAGCAGCCCTCTGACAGGGGTGGGTAACTATGGCTACACCTTC

clone size: few
J gene: TRBJ2-5
V gene: TRBV5-1
D gene: NA
CDR3 protein: CASSLAGNQETQYF
CDR3 DNA: TGCGCCAGCAGCTTGGCGGGGAACCAAGAGACCCAGTACTTC

clone size: once
J gene: TRBJ2-3
V gene: TRBV30
D gene: TRBD2
CDR3 protein: CAWSSGGGLADTQYF
CDR3 DNA: TGTGCCTGGAGTTCGGGGGGGGGCCTCGCAGATACGCAGTATTTT

clone size: NA
J gene: TRBJ1-2
V gene: TRBV28
D gene: TRBD1
CDR3 protein: CVATKQGALNYGYTF
CDR3 DNA: TGTGTCGCCACAAAACAGGGGGCGCTTAACTATGGCTACACCTTC

clone size: NA
J gene: TRBJ2-5
V gene: TRBV6-1
D gene: NA
CDR3 protein: CASSESPRGLPQYF
CDR3 DNA: TGTGCCAGCAGTGAAAGTCCCAGGGGCCTGCCTCAGTACTTC

clone size: NA
J gene: TRBJ2-1
V gene: TRBV10-3
D gene: NA
CDR3 protein: CAISSSVRSWEQFF
CDR3 DNA: TGTGCCATCAGTTCTAGCGTCCGGAGTTGGGAGCAGTTCTTC

clone size: once
J gene: TRBJ1-4
V gene: TRBV4-3
D gene: NA
CDR3 protein: CASSQDLGGTQGKLFF
CDR3 DNA: TGCGCCAGCAGCCAAGACCTAGGGGGTACCCAGGGAAAACTGTTTTTT

clone size: NA
J gene: TRBJ1-5
V gene: TRBV7-2
D gene: NA
CDR3 protein: CASSFNQRGPQHF
CDR3 DNA: TGTGCCAGCAGCTTTAACCAACGCGGTCCCCAGCATTTT

clone size: NA
J gene: TRBJ1-4
V gene: TRBV28
D gene: NA
CDR3 protein: CASSFRTSNLGGKLFF
CDR3 DNA: TGTGCCAGCAGTTTTCGCACATCAAACCTGGGAGGGAAACTGTTTTTT

clone size: NA
J gene: TRBJ2-7
V gene: TRBV7-9
D gene: NA
CDR3 protein: CASSLALGLSHEQYF
CDR3 DNA: TGTGCCAGCAGCTTAGCGTTAGGACTGAGCCACGAGCAGTACTTC

clone size: once
J gene: TRBJ1-6
V gene: TRBV6-5
D gene: TRBD1
CDR3 protein: CASSWTGGRNNSPLHF
CDR3 DNA: TGTGCCAGCAGTTGGACAGGAGGACGCAATAATTCACCCCTCCACTTT

clone size: NA
J gene: TRBJ2-3
V gene: TRBV5-1
D gene: NA
CDR3 protein: CASSVSSSGYSTDTQYF
CDR3 DNA: TGCGCCAGTAGTGTCTCCTCGAGCGGTTATAGCACAGATACGCAGTATTTT

clone size: few
J gene: TRBJ1-2
V gene: TRBV30
D gene: NA
CDR3 protein: CAWSRVGYTF
CDR3 DNA: TGTGCCTGGAGCCGGGTTGGCTACACCTTC

clone size: NA
J gene: TRBJ2-5
V gene: TRBV6-5
D gene: NA
CDR3 protein: CASSYSTGEGTQYF
CDR3 DNA: TGTGCCAGCAGTTACTCGACAGGGGAGGGGACCCAGTACTTC

clone size: NA
J gene: TRBJ1-1
V gene: TRBV30
D gene: NA
CDR3 protein: CAWTHHSEAFF
CDR3 DNA: TGTGCCTGGACCCACCACTCTGAAGCTTTCTTT